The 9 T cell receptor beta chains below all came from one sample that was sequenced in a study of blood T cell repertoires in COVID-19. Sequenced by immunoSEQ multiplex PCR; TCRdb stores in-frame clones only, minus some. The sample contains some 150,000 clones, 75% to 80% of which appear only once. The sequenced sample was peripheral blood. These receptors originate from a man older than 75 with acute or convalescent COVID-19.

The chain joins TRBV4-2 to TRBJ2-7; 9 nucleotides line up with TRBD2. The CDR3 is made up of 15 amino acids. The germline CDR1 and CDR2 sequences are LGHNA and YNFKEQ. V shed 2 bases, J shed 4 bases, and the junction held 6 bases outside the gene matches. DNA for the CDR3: TGTGCCAGCAGCCAACCTAGCGGGGACGGGTACGAGCAGTACTTC. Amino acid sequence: CASSQPSGDGYEQYF.

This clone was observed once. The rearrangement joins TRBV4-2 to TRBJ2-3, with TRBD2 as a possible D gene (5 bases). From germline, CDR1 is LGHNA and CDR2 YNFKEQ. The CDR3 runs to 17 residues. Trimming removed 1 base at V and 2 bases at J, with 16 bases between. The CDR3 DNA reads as TGTGCCAGCAGCCAAGGTAATCGCGGGCGGTTCACAGATACGCAGTATTTT. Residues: CASSQGNRGRFTDTQYF.

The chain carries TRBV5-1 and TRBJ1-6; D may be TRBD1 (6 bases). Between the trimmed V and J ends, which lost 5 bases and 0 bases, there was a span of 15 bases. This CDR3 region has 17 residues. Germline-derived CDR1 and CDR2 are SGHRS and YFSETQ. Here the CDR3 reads CASSGGGPSSYNSPLHF. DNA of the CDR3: TGCGCCAGCAGTGGGGGGGGGCCGAGCTCCTATAATTCACCCCTCCACTTT.

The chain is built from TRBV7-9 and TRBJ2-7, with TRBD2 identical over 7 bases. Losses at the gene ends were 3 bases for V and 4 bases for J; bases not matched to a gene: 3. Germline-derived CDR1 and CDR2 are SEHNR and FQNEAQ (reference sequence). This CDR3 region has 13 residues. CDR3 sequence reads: CASSFGGGYEQYV. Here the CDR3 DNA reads TGTGCCAGCAGCTTCGGCGGGGGATACGAGCAGTACGTC.

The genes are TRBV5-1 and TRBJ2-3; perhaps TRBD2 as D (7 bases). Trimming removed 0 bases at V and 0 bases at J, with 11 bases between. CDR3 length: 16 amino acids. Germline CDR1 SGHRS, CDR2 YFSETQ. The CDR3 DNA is TGCGCCAGCAGCTTGGCCGCGGGGGCTAGCACAGATACGCAGTATTTT. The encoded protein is CASSLAAGASTDTQYF.

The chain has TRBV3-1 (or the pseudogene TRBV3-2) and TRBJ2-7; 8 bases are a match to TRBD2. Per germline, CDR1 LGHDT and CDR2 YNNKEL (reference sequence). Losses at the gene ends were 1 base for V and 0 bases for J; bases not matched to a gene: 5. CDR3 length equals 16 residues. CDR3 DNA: TGTGCCAGCAGCCAAGCCGGGACTAGAGCCTCCTACGAGCAGTACTTC. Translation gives CASSQAGTRASYEQYF.

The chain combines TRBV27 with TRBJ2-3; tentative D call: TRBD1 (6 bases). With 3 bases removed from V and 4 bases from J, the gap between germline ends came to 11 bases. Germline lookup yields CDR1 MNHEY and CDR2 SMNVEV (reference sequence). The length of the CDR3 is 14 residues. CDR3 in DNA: TGTGCCAGCAGTTTCGGCAGGGGAGCAGATACGCAGTATTTT. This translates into CASSFGRGADTQYF.

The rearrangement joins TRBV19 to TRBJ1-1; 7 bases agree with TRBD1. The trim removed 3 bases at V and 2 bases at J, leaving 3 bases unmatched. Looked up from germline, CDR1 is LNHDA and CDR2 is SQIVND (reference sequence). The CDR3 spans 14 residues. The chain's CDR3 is CASSIRGINTEAFF. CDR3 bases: TGTGCCAGTAGTATCAGGGGGATAAACACTGAAGCTTTCTTT.

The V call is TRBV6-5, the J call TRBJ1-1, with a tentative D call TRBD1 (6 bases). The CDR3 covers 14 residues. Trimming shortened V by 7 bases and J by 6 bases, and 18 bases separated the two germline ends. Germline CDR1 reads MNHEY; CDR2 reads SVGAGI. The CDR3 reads CASTPGVGASEAFF. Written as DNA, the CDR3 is TGTGCCAGCACCCCAGGGGTGGGGGCCTCTGAAGCTTTCTTT.